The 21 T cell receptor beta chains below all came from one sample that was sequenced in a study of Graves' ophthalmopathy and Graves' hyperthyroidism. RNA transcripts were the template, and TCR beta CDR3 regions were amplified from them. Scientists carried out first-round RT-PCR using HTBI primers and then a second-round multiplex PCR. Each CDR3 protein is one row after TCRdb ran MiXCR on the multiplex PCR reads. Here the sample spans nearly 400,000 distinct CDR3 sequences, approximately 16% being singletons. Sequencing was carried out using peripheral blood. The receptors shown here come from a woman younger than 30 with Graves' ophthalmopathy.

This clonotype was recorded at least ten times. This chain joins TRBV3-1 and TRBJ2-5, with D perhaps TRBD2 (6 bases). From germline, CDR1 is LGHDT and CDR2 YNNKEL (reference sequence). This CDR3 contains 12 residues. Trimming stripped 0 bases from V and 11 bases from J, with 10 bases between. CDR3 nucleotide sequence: TGTGCCAGCAGCCAAGATCGGACTATGCAGTACTTC. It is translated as CASSQDRTMQYF.

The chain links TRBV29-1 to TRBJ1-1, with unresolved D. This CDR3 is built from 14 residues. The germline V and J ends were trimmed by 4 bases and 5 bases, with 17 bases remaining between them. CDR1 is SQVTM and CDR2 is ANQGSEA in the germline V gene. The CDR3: CSVGRGTPGTEAFF. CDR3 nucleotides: TGCAGCGTTGGGAGAGGTACTCCCGGAACTGAAGCTTTCTTT.

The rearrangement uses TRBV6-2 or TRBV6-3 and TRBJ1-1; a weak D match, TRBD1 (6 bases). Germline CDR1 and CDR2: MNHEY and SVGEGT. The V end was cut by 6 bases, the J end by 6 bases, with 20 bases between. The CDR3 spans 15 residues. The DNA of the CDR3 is TGTGCCAGCAGACCTCCCGGGACACTTGGAGCTGAAGCTTTCTTT. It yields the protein CASRPPGTLGAEAFF.

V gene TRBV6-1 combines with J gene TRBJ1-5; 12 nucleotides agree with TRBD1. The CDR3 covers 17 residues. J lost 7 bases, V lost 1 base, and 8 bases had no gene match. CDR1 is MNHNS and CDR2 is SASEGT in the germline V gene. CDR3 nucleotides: TGTGCCAGCAGTGAAGAAGAGGGACAGGGGGCAAGCCAGCCCCAGCATTTT. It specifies CASSEEEGQGASQPQHF.

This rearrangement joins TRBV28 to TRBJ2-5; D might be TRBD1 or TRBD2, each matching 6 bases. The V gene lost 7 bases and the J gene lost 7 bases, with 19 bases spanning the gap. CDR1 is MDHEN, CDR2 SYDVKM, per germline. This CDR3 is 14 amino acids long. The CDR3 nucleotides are TGTGCCAGCACCCCTACGGGGGCCCCGGGGACCCAGTACTTC. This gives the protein CASTPTGAPGTQYF.

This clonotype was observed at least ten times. In DNA form, the CDR3 reads TGCAGCGCCGGTACCGGTGCCAATCAGCCCCAGCATTTT. It specifies CSAGTGANQPQHF. The chain is built from TRBV29-1 and TRBJ1-5, with D unclear. With 7 bases removed from V and 3 bases from J, the gap between germline ends came to 13 bases. Germline V gives CDR1 SQVTM, CDR2 ANQGSEA. The CDR3 contains 13 residues.

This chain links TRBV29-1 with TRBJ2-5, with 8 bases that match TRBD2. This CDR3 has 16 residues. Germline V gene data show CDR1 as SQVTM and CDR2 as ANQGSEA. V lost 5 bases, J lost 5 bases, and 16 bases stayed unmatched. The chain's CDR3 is CSVNLWGSGSKETQYF. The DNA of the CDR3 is TGCAGCGTTAACCTGTGGGGGAGCGGGAGTAAGGAGACCCAGTACTTC.

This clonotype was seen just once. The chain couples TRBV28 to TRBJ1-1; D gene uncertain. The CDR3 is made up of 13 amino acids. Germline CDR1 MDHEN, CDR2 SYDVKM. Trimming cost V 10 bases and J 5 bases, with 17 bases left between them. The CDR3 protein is CATQEGWYTEAFF. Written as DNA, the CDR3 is TGTGCCACCCAGGAGGGCTGGTATACTGAAGCTTTCTTT.

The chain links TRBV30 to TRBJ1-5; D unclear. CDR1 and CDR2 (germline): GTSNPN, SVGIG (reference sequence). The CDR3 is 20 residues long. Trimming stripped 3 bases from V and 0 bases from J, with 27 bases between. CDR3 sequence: CAWSPTRVVHEADSNQPQHF. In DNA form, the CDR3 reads TGTGCCTGGAGCCCCACCCGGGTCGTTCATGAAGCTGATAGCAATCAGCCCCAGCATTTT.

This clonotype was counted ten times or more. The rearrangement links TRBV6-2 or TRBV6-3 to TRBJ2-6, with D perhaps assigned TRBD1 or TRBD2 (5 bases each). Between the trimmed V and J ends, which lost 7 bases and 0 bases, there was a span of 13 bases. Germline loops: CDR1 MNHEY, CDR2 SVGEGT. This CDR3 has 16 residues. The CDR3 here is CASNPGRTSGANVLTF. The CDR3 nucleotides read TGTGCCAGCAACCCGGGACGTACCTCTGGGGCCAACGTCCTGACTTTC.

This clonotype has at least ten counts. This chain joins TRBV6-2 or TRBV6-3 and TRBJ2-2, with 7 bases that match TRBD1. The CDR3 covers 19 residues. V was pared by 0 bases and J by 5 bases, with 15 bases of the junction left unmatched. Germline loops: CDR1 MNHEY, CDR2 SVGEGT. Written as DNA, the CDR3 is TGTGCCAGCAGTTACTCGAAATTATTAGGGGGCGCAGGAACCGGGGAGCTGTTTTTT. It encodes CASSYSKLLGGAGTGELFF.

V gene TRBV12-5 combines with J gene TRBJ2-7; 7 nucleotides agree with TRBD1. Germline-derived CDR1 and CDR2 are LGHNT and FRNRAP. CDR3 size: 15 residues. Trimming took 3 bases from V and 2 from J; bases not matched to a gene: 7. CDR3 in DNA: TGTGCTAGTGGTTTCATAGGGGGCGCCCCCTACGAGCAGTACTTC. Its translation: CASGFIGGAPYEQYF.

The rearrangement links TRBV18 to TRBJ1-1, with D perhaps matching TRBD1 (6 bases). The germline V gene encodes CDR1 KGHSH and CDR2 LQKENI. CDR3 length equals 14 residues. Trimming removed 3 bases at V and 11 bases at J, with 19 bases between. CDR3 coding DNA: TGTGCCAGCTCACCGAGACAGGATGGCCTTGGGGCTTTCTTT. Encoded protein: CASSPRQDGLGAFF.

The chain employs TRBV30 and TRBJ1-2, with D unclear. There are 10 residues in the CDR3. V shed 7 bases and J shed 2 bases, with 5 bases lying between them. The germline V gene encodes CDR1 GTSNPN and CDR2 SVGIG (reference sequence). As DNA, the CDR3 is TGTGCCTCCCTCAACTATGGCTACACCTTC. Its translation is CASLNYGYTF.

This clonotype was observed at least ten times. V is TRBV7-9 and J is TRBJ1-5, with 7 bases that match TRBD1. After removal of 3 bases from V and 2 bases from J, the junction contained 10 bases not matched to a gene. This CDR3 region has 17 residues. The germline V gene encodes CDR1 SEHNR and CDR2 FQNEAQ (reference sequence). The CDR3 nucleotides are TGTGCCAGCAGCTTCGTGACAGGGCGTGAGGGCAATCAGCCCCAGCATTTT. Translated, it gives CASSFVTGREGNQPQHF. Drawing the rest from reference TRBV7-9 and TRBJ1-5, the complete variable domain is DTGVSQNPRHKITKRGQNVTFRCDPISEHNRLYWYRQTLGQGPEFLTYFQNEAQLEKSRLLSDRFSAERPKGSFSTLEIQRTEQGDSAMYLCASSFVTGREGNQPQHFGDGTRLSIL.

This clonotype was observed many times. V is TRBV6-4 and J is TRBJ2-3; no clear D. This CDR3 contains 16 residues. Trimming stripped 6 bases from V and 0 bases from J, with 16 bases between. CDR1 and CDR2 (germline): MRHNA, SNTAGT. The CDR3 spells CASRDGRFTSTDTQYF. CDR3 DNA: TGTGCCAGCAGGGACGGACGATTCACTAGCACAGATACGCAGTATTTT.

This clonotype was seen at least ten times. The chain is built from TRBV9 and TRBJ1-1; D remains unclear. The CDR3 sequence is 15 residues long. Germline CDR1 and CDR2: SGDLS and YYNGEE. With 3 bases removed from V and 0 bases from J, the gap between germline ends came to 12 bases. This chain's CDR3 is CASSEPHGMNTEAFF. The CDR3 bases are TGTGCCAGCAGCGAGCCCCACGGTATGAACACTGAAGCTTTCTTT.

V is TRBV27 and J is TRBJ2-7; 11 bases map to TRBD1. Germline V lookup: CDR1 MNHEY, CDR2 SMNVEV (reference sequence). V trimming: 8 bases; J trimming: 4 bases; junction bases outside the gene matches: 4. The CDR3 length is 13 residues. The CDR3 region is CASGQGAGYEQYF. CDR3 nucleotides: TGTGCCAGCGGACAGGGGGCAGGATACGAGCAGTACTTC.

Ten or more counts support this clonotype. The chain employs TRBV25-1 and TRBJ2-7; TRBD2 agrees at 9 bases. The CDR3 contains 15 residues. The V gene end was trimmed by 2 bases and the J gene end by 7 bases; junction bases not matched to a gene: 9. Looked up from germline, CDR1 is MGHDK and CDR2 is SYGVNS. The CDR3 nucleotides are TGTGCCAGCAGTGAAACGGGGCTAGCGGGAAGAGAGCAGTACTTC. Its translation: CASSETGLAGREQYF.

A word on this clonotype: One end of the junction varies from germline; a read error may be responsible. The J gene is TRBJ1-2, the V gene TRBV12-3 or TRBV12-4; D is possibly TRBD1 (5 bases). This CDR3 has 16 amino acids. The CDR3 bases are TGTGCCAGCGGTTTGGGAAGAGGAAGGGGCGACTATGGCTACACCTTC. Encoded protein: CASGLGRGRGDYGYTF.

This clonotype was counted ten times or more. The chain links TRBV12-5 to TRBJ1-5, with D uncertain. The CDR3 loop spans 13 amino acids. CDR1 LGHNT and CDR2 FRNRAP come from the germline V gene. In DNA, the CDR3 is TGTGCCTTCAGACTACGGGGCAATCAGCCCCAGCATTTT. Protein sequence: CAFRLRGNQPQHF.